By sample share, the clone carrying this TCR beta chain is medium-sized. The antigen is undetermined. These data belong to a study of spatial heterogeneity in lung cancer. TCRdb passed the 5' RACE reads through MiXCR, listing each CDR3 protein once. The top ten hold approximately 12% of the sample, which has some 12,000 distinct CDR3 sequences, roughly an eighth seen once. The time point was: sample taken at primary tumor resection. CDR3 size: 12 residues. Germline lookup yields CDR1 SGHDT and CDR2 YYEEEE. V was cut by 4 bases and J by 8 bases, with 12 bases left in between. Study-wide findings and caveats: One measure, the expanded intratumoral alpha and beta TCR count, tracked tumor mutation counts.

The sequence came from a female donor with early-stage non-small cell lung cancer. The sequencing here drew on lung tumor tissue, taken at surgery. This chain connects TRBV5-6 to TRBJ1-2, with D possibly matching TRBD1 (6 bases). The CDR3 is CASSTGQPGYTF. In DNA form, the CDR3 reads TGTGCCAGCAGCACAGGACAGCCAGGCTACACCTTC.